These 26 T cell receptor beta chains came from one sample sequenced in a study of shared clonotypes between healthy human individuals. Here immunoSEQ multiplex PCR was the method, and the copy in TCRdb shows in-frame clones only, minus some. There are about 680,000 clones in the sample; under 80% occur only once, and over 1.5% lies in the top ten. The sample consisted of memory CD4+ T cells sorted from blood. Sample subset: CD45RA-negative fraction. Receptor source: a woman younger than 45 in good health.

There are a few counts of this clone. This sequence joins TRBV7-8 and TRBJ1-2; D ambiguous. There are 17 residues in the CDR3. CDR1 SGHVS and CDR2 FQNEAQ come from the germline V gene. V was clipped by 6 bases and J by 2 bases, with 22 bases between them. CDR3 residues: CASSPVISPTINYGYTF. The CDR3 DNA sequence: TGTGCCAGCAGTCCCGTAATTTCCCCGACAATCAACTATGGCTACACCTTC.

In regard to this clone: The same CDR3 is also encoded by other DNA sequences in this sample. The chain recombines TRBV5-1 with TRBJ1-2; weak D call: TRBD1 (5 bases). The germline V gene encodes CDR1 SGHRS and CDR2 YFSETQ. V was shortened by 5 bases and J by 2 bases, with 10 bases between the two germline ends. This CDR3 has 13 amino acids. Written as DNA, the CDR3 is TGCGCCAGCAGTCCCGACAGCAACTATGGCTACACCTTC. Its protein product is CASSPDSNYGYTF.

The chain uses TRBV27 and TRBJ2-7; 10 bases are shared with TRBD1. The CDR3 contains 13 residues. J gave up 6 bases and V 5 bases, and 4 bases lay outside the gene matches. Germline V lookup: CDR1 MNHEY, CDR2 SMNVEV (reference sequence). The chain's CDR3 is CASSRQGAGEQYF. The CDR3 nucleotides read TGTGCCAGCAGTCGACAGGGGGCGGGCGAGCAGTACTTC.

The V gene is TRBV28, the J gene TRBJ1-4, with 7 bases identical to TRBD1. V lost 5 bases to trimming and J lost 7 bases; unmatched junction nucleotides: 7. Germline CDR1 reads MDHEN; CDR2 reads SYDVKM. The CDR3 totals 14 residues. The chain's CDR3 is CASSLGQEIEKLFF. The CDR3 region has the DNA TGTGCCAGCAGTCTCGGACAGGAGATTGAAAAACTGTTTTTT.

This chain joins TRBV5-1 and TRBJ1-1; D remains ambiguous. With 3 bases removed from V and 7 bases from J, the gap between germline ends came to 10 bases. There are 12 residues in the CDR3. From germline, CDR1 is SGHRS and CDR2 YFSETQ. The CDR3 nucleotides read TGCGCCAGCAGCTCGGGTCGAGGTGAAGCTTTCTTT. Amino acid sequence: CASSSGRGEAFF. Supplemented by reference TRBV5-1 and TRBJ1-1, the full variable domain reads KAGVTQTPRYLIKTRGQQVTLSCSPISGHRSVSWYQQTPGQGLQFLFEYFSETQRNKGNFPGRFSGRQFSNSRSEMNVSTLELGDSALYLCASSSGRGEAFFGQGTRLTVV.

This clone was seen ten or more times. V usage is TRBV10-3 and J usage is TRBJ2-1, with 8 nucleotides matching TRBD2. V dropped 0 bases and J dropped 7; count of bases not matched to a gene: 14. The CDR3 runs 18 residues. CDR1 is ENHRY, CDR2 SYGVKD, per germline. CDR3 in amino acids: CAISESTFTGGPKNEQFF. The CDR3 DNA follows: TGTGCCATCAGTGAGTCGACGTTTACGGGAGGGCCGAAAAATGAGCAGTTCTTC.

The chain combines TRBV7-8 with TRBJ1-1; TRBD1 matches 7 bases. From germline, CDR1 is SGHVS and CDR2 FQNEAQ. The ends lost 6 bases at V and 3 bases at J; junction bases unmatched: 4. The CDR3 spans 13 residues. This chain's CDR3 is CASRSQGDTEAFF. The CDR3 DNA reads as TGTGCCAGCAGGTCCCAGGGGGACACTGAAGCTTTCTTT.

To note about this clone: Only one base separates this from a far larger clonotype, so it likely reflects a read error. This sample includes further DNA sequences coding for the same CDR3. The chain employs TRBV7-9 and TRBJ2-7; 7 nucleotides align to TRBD2. CDR3 length equals 14 residues. Germline V CDR1 and CDR2: SEHNR, FQNEAQ (reference sequence). The ends lost 3 bases at V and 0 bases at J; junction bases unmatched: 2. The CDR3 DNA is TGTGCCAGCAGCTTTCAGCGGGACTCCTACGAGCAGTACTTC. This sequence encodes CASSFQRDSYEQYF.

This clone came up once. The chain links TRBV2 to TRBJ2-1, with D tentatively TRBD2 (6 bases). V was pared by 7 bases and J by 3 bases, with 10 bases between. The CDR3 runs to 13 residues. Germline V gene data show CDR1 as SNHLY and CDR2 as FYNNEI. The CDR3 bases are TGTGCCAGCACAAGCGGGCTCTACAATGAGCAGTTCTTC. Encoded protein: CASTSGLYNEQFF.

The chain carries TRBV5-5 and TRBJ1-2; no clear D. CDR3 length: 13 amino acids. Germline lookup yields CDR1 SGHKS and CDR2 YYEKEE (reference sequence). V was cut by 1 base and J by 4 bases, with 8 bases left in between. CDR3 loop: CASSLSQIYGYTF. The CDR3 DNA sequence: TGTGCCAGCAGCTTGAGTCAGATCTATGGCTACACCTTC. Drawing the rest from reference TRBV5-5 and TRBJ1-2, the complete variable domain is DAGVTQSPTHLIKTRGQQVTLRCSPISGHKSVSWYQQVLGQGPQFIFQYYEKEERGRGNFPDRFSARQFPNYSSELNVNALLLGDSALYLCASSLSQIYGYTFGSGTRLTVV.

J is TRBJ2-5 and V is TRBV11-2, with D hard to call. This CDR3 has 14 residues. Germline V gene data show CDR1 as SGHAT and CDR2 as FQNNGV. Trimming took off 5 bases at V and 2 bases at J, with 12 bases between the two ends. In nucleotides, the CDR3 is TGTGCCAGCAGCCCAGTTCGGTCTCAAGAGACCCAGTACTTC. Amino acids: CASSPVRSQETQYF.

V is TRBV27 and J is TRBJ2-6; the D is unclear. Deletions cut 3 bases from V and 0 bases from J, with 6 bases between. Looked up from germline, CDR1 is MNHEY and CDR2 is SMNVEV (reference sequence). The CDR3 sequence is 15 residues long. CDR3 protein: CASSFQVSGANVLTF. CDR3 DNA: TGTGCCAGCAGTTTTCAGGTCTCTGGGGCCAACGTCCTGACTTTC.

The chain joins TRBV28 to TRBJ1-1; D may be TRBD1 (5 bases). There are 13 residues in the CDR3. Germline V gene lookup returns CDR1 MDHEN and CDR2 SYDVKM. Trimming stripped 7 bases from V and 0 bases from J, with 9 bases between. In DNA form, the CDR3 reads TGTGCCAGCACCGGGACTCTGAACACTGAAGCTTTCTTT. Translating it yields CASTGTLNTEAFF.

The chain joins TRBV14 to TRBJ2-7, with 10 positions matching TRBD1. Germline-derived CDR1 and CDR2 are SGHDN and FVKESK. There are 18 residues in the CDR3. V dropped 3 bases and J dropped 2; count of bases not matched to a gene: 13. The CDR3 DNA sequence: TGTGCCAGCAGCCACCTCTCCCGGGACAGGGGACGAACCTACGAGCAGTACTTC. Amino acid sequence: CASSHLSRDRGRTYEQYF.

The chain recombines TRBV6-1 with TRBJ1-1; no reliable D call. This CDR3 has 14 amino acids. Germline V lookup: CDR1 MNHNS, CDR2 SASEGT. Trimming cost V 1 base and J 0 bases, with 6 bases left between them. The CDR3 sequence is CASSEGRLNTEAFF. The CDR3 DNA reads TGTGCCAGCAGTGAAGGACGGTTGAACACTGAAGCTTTCTTT.

The chain carries TRBV7-7 and TRBJ2-5, with 11 bases aligning to TRBD1. V shed 2 bases and J 5 bases; nucleotides not matched to a gene: 4. Germline values: CDR1 SSHAT, CDR2 FNYEAQ (reference sequence). This CDR3 spans 15 amino acids. CDR3 residues: CASSLRTGGGETQYF. The CDR3 DNA follows: TGTGCCAGCAGCTTAAGGACAGGGGGCGGGGAGACCCAGTACTTC.

Comments on this clone: This may come from a read error, since a much larger clone is one base off. Other DNA variants within this sample encode the same CDR3. The V and J genes are TRBV11-2 and TRBJ1-1; 7 bases align to TRBD1. The CDR3 spans 13 residues. V was clipped by 2 bases and J by 3 bases; unmatched bases: 0. Germline CDR1 and CDR2: SGHAT and FQNNGV. CDR3 sequence (DNA): TGTGCCAGCAGCTTACAGGGGGACACTGAAGCTTTCTTT. Amino acid sequence: CASSLQGDTEAFF.

The rearrangement uses TRBV27 and TRBJ1-5; 11 bases match TRBD1. The CDR3 has 18 residues. After removal of 6 bases from V and 0 bases from J, the junction contained 10 bases not matched to a gene. Germline values: CDR1 MNHEY, CDR2 SMNVEV (reference sequence). In DNA, the CDR3 is TGTGCCAGCAGCCCAGCCGGGACAGGGGGATTTAGCAATCAGCCCCAGCATTTT. It yields the protein CASSPAGTGGFSNQPQHF.

V is TRBV2 and J is TRBJ2-7, with 7 bases lining up with TRBD1. This CDR3 contains 13 residues. Germline CDR1 is SNHLY and CDR2 is FYNNEI. V was pared by 5 bases and J by 1 base, with 2 bases of the junction left unmatched. The CDR3 DNA is TGTGCCAGCAGTAGGGACAGATCCTACGAGCAGTACTTC. It encodes CASSRDRSYEQYF.

The chain is built from TRBV6-1 and TRBJ2-2, with TRBD2 matching 7 bases. The CDR3 extends over 15 amino acids. V lost 7 bases, J lost 6 bases, and 11 bases stayed unmatched. From germline, CDR1 is MNHNS and CDR2 SASEGT. CDR3 sequence reads: CASTYRAGVPGELFF. CDR3 DNA: TGTGCCAGCACCTACCGGGCGGGAGTCCCCGGGGAGCTGTTTTTT.

The chain couples TRBV30 to TRBJ1-5; a weak D match, TRBD1 (5 bases). Trimming left V 0 bases short and J 3 bases short, with 12 bases between. The germline CDR1 and CDR2 sequences are GTSNPN and SVGIG (reference sequence). This CDR3 has 15 amino acids. Here the CDR3 DNA reads TGTGCCTGGAGTGTTACTGACAGTCTCAATCAGCCCCAGCATTTT. Translated, it gives CAWSVTDSLNQPQHF.

This clone has a handful of counts. This sequence joins TRBV15 and TRBJ1-1; 7 bases align to TRBD1. Unmatched junction bases numbered 7, after V lost 6 bases and J lost 3 bases. CDR3 size: 14 residues. Germline loops: CDR1 LNHNV, CDR2 YYDKDF (reference sequence). The CDR3 DNA is TGTGCCACCAGTCGGAGAGGACAGGACACTGAAGCTTTCTTT. Protein: CATSRRGQDTEAFF.

The chain joins TRBV5-1 to TRBJ1-2; D is ambiguous. CDR3 size: 12 residues. V was cut by 2 bases and J by 8 bases, with 10 bases left in between. Per the germline V gene, CDR1 is SGHRS and CDR2 is YFSETQ. For the CDR3, the DNA is TGCGCCAGCAGCTTCTCGGACGGGGGCTACACCTTC. It yields the protein CASSFSDGGYTF.

The chain's CDR3 is CASSLEMEAEQFF. CDR3 sequence (DNA): TGTGCCAGCAGCTTAGAAATGGAGGCTGAGCAGTTCTTC. This rearrangement joins TRBV7-7 to TRBJ2-1, with D perhaps matching TRBD2 (5 bases). CDR1 SSHAT and CDR2 FNYEAQ come from the germline V gene (reference sequence). Trimming removed 1 base at V and 9 bases at J, with 10 bases between. The CDR3 has 13 amino acids.

In DNA form, the CDR3 reads TGTGCCAGTGAGGACAGGGGGGCAGGAGGGCTCGAGCAGTACTTC. As protein: CASEDRGAGGLEQYF. This chain connects TRBV11-2 to TRBJ2-7; 10 nucleotides align to TRBD1. Trimming at V came to 9 bases and at J to 6 bases, leaving 14 bases not matched to a gene. The CDR3 has 15 amino acids. Germline values: CDR1 SGHAT, CDR2 FQNNGV. Complete variable domain (other parts from reference TRBV11-2 and TRBJ2-7): EAGVAQSPRYKIIEKRQSVAFWCNPISGHATLYWYQQILGQGPKLLIQFQNNGVVDDSQLPKDRFSAERLKGVDSTLKIQPAKLEDSAVYLCASEDRGAGGLEQYFGPGTRLTVT.

This clone was seen once. This chain uses TRBV19 with TRBJ2-7, with 11 positions matching TRBD2. This CDR3 region has 18 residues. Germline V lookup: CDR1 LNHDA, CDR2 SQIVND (reference sequence). V lost 5 bases and J lost 4; bases outside the gene matches: 16. The CDR3 nucleotides are TGTGCCAGTAGTCCCCGTAGCGGTCTAGCGGGAGGCCGGTACGAGCAGTACTTC. This codes for CASSPRSGLAGGRYEQYF.